The source of this TCR beta chain is a study of T cells in Graves' hyperthyroidism and ophthalmopathy. RNA transcripts yielded amplified TCR beta CDR3 regions. A first-round RT-PCR of the TCR CDR3 used the HTBI primer set. One entry per CDR3 protein results from TCRdb running MiXCR on the multiplex PCR reads. The sample holds around 350,000 distinct CDR3 sequences; 15% to 20% are singletons and the top ten take about 3.7%. This clonotype was counted ten times or more. The study based diagnoses on clinical symptoms, serum thyroxine and TRAb, thyroid ultrasound and orbital computed tomography. V gave up 4 bases and J gave up 4 bases; unmatched junction bases: 3. This CDR3 has 13 amino acids. Germline V lookup: CDR1 SGHAT, CDR2 FQNNGV.

V gene TRBV11-2 combines with J gene TRBJ2-5; 7 bases align to TRBD1. This TCR was recovered from a woman aged 18 to 35 with Graves' hyperthyroidism. Sequences were obtained from blood. The CDR3 here is CASSSTGPETQYF. CDR3 sequence (DNA): TGTGCCAGCAGCTCGACAGGGCCAGAGACCCAGTACTTC.